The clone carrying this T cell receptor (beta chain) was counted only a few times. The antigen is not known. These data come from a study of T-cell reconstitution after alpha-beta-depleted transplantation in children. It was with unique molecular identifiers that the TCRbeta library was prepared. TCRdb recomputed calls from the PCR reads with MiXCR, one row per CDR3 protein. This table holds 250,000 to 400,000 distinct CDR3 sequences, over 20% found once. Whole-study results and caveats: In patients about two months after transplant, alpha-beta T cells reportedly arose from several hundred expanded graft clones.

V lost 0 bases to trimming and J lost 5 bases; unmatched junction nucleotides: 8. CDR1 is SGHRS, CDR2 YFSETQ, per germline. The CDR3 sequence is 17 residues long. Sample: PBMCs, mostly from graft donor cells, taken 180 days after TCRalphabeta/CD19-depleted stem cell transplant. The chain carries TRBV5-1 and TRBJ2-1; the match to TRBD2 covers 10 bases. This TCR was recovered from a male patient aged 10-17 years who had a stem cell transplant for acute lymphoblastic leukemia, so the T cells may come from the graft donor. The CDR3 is CASSLEWLAGENNEQFF. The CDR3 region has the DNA TGCGCCAGCAGCTTGGAGTGGCTAGCGGGAGAGAACAATGAGCAGTTCTTC.